Listed below are T cell receptor beta chains from one sample, sequenced in a study of cytomegalovirus exposure and HLA in healthy donors. This table comes from immunoSEQ multiplex PCR, and its TCRdb copy is limited to in-frame clones, with some not included. The table records 130,000 or so clones, 70% to 80% of them present only once. Material for sequencing was PBMCs. These TCRs come from a female donor in good health and CMV-seronegative. Both conserved end residues are part of each CDR3. D genes are given only for firm matches. The size of a clone is reported for some rows only, either as once, few or many, or as a class for expanded clones.

>few|TRBV6-6|TRBD1|TRBJ2-7
TGTGCCAGCACCTTGGGGATGGACAGGGCTCGTGGGCAGTACTTC
CASTLGMDRARGQYF
>few|TRBV2|-|TRBJ1-1
TGTGCCAGCAGTGTTCAGGGTTTGGGCACTGAAGCTTTCTTT
CASSVQGLGTEAFF
>-|TRBV5-8|-|TRBJ1-1
TGTGCCAGCAGCTCCCCGAAGACAGCTTTGAACACTGAAGCTTTCTTT
CASSSPKTALNTEAFF
>-|TRBV6-5|-|TRBJ1-1
TGTGCCAGCAGTTACTCGTACAGGAACACTGAAGCTTTCTTT
CASSYSYRNTEAFF
>-|TRBV19|-|TRBJ2-7
TGTGCCAGTAGTATAACACAGGCCAAACATTGGTACGAGCAGTACTTC
CASSITQAKHWYEQYF
>-|TRBV29-1|TRBD2|TRBJ2-1
TGCAGCGTGGCTAGCGGGAGGGTTTACAATGAGCAGTTCTTC
CSVASGRVYNEQFF
>-|TRBV11-2|TRBD2|TRBJ2-7
TGTGCCAGCAGCCCCGGGACTAGCGGAACCTACGAGCAGTACTTC
CASSPGTSGTYEQYF
>-|TRBV28|TRBD1|TRBJ1-2
TGTGCCAGCAGTTCCCAATGGACAGGGGGCGACGGCTACACCTTC
CASSSQWTGGDGYTF
>-|TRBV5-1|TRBD2|TRBJ2-3
TGCGCCAGCAGGGGGACTAGCGGGTACACAGATACGCAGTATTTT
CASRGTSGYTDTQYF
>once|TRBV9|-|TRBJ2-1
TGTGCCAGCAGCGTAGTACAGGGCGGGTACAATGAGCAGTTCTTC
CASSVVQGGYNEQFF
>-|TRBV19|TRBD1|TRBJ1-1
TGTGCCAGTAGTATAGTTACCGGGACAGTGATTACTGAAGCTTTCTTT
CASSIVTGTVITEAFF
>-|TRBV5-1|-|TRBJ1-4
TGCGCCAGCAGCTTGGAGACAGTCCCAGGGAATGAAAAACTGTTTTTT
CASSLETVPGNEKLFF
>-|TRBV6-1|-|TRBJ1-1
TGTGCCAGCATGCTACAGGATCCCGGGAGGACTGAAGCTTTCTTT
CASMLQDPGRTEAFF
>-|TRBV9|TRBD2|TRBJ2-4
TGTGCCAGCAGCGGGGGGGAGGGCTCGGCTAAAAACATTCAGTACTTC
CASSGGEGSAKNIQYF
>few|TRBV6-6|TRBD1|TRBJ1-5
TGTGCCAGCAGTTATGACAGGGACGATCAGCCCCAGCATTTT
CASSYDRDDQPQHF
>-|TRBV4-2|TRBD2|TRBJ2-1
TGTGCCAGCAGCCATCGACTAGCGGAGAACTCCTACAATGAGCAGTTCTTC
CASSHRLAENSYNEQFF
>-|TRBV11-3|TRBD2|TRBJ2-1
TGTGCCAGCAGCTTTCCCATCCAAGCGGGGGGGCCAGGCAATGAGCAGTTCTTC
CASSFPIQAGGPGNEQFF
>-|TRBV4-2|-|TRBJ1-2
TGTGCCAGCAGCCAAGATCAACAGGCCTATGGCTACACCTTC
CASSQDQQAYGYTF
>-|TRBV11-2|-|TRBJ1-1
TGTGCCAGCAGCCTCCGGCAGGGGTCTCACACTGAAGCTTTCTTT
CASSLRQGSHTEAFF
>-|TRBV29-1|TRBD1|TRBJ1-2
TGCAGCGTTGAAATGGGACAGGGAGTCTATGGCTACACCTTC
CSVEMGQGVYGYTF
>-|TRBV10-3|-|TRBJ1-1
TGTGCCATCAGTGATCGGGGTAGGGACACTGAAGCTTTCTTT
CAISDRGRDTEAFF
>-|TRBV11-2|-|TRBJ2-7
TGTGCCAGCAGCTTAGTATCCTACGAGCAGTACTTC
CASSLVSYEQYF
>-|TRBV7-2|TRBD1|TRBJ2-5
TGTGCCAGCAGCTTGTCCAGGGGGCGGAAGGAGACCCAGTACTTC
CASSLSRGRKETQYF
>once|TRBV6-5|-|TRBJ1-1
TGTGCCAGCTCGATAAGCAACACTGAAGCTTTCTTT
CASSISNTEAFF
>-|TRBV27|TRBD2|TRBJ2-1
TGTGCCAGCAGTTTCGTTCTAGCGGGGGATTACAATGAGCAGTTCTTC
CASSFVLAGDYNEQFF
>medium-sized|TRBV28|-|TRBJ1-5
TGTGCCAGCCTCCTCCGACAGGTAGGGAATCAGCCCCAGCATTTT
CASLLRQVGNQPQHF
>-|TRBV9|-|TRBJ2-3
TGTGCCAGCAGCGTATTCGACTTCCCAGATACGCAGTATTTT
CASSVFDFPDTQYF
>-|TRBV13|TRBD1|TRBJ2-7
TGTGCCAGCAGCTTATCCACAGGGGCCTCCCTCTCCTACGAGCAGTACTTC
CASSLSTGASLSYEQYF
>few|TRBV6-1|-|TRBJ1-5
TGTGCCAGCAGTGAAGCGGGGGGAGGTCAGCCCCAGCATTTT
CASSEAGGGQPQHF
>-|TRBV28|TRBD2|TRBJ2-7
TGTGCCAGCAGTTTAAGGACTAGCGGACTCGCCTACGAGCAGTACTTC
CASSLRTSGLAYEQYF
>-|TRBV4-1|-|TRBJ1-6
TGCGCCAGCAGCCAAGTTCTGACAGGAGGCAATTCACCCCTCCACTTT
CASSQVLTGGNSPLHF
>once|TRBV7-6|-|TRBJ2-2
TGTGCCAGCAGCCCATCGCGCGCCCTTCGAGGATCCGGGGAGCTGTTTTTT
CASSPSRALRGSGELFF
>-|TRBV28|-|TRBJ1-4
TGTGCCAGCAGCCTCCCGGGGTTTAATGAAAAACTGTTTTTT
CASSLPGFNEKLFF
>-|TRBV7-2|-|TRBJ2-1
TGTGCCAGCACCCAGGTAAGGGGGCAGTTCTTC
CASTQVRGQFF
>-|TRBV6-4|-|TRBJ1-2
TGTGCCAGCAGTCCCTCCGTGATGGGGAGCTATGGCTACACCTTC
CASSPSVMGSYGYTF
>-|TRBV6-1|-|TRBJ1-1
TGTGCCAGCAGTGAAACAGGGATTACTGAAGCCTTCTTT
CASSETGITEAFF
>-|TRBV5-1|-|TRBJ2-5
TGCGCCAGCAGCTTTGGAGGAACAGAACAAGAGACCCAGTACTTC
CASSFGGTEQETQYF
>-|TRBV6-1|TRBD2|TRBJ2-3
TGTGCCAGCAGTTTACTAGCGGGGACAGATACGCAGTATTTT
CASSLLAGTDTQYF
>-|TRBV7-9|TRBD2|TRBJ2-1
TGTTCCAGCAGCTTAGGGGTTAGCGGGAGCCCAACGGATAATGAGCAGTTCTTC
CSSSLGVSGSPTDNEQFF
>once|TRBV14|-|TRBJ2-5
TGTGCCAGCAGCCTCTACAGGGATCAAGAGACCCAGTACTTC
CASSLYRDQETQYF
>-|TRBV27|TRBD2|TRBJ2-7
TGTGCCAGCAGTCCCGGCGGGGGTTTAGTCTACGAGCAGTACTTC
CASSPGGGLVYEQYF
>-|TRBV6-5|-|TRBJ1-3
TGTGCCAGCAGTTACTCTGCAGATATAGGAAACACCATATATTTT
CASSYSADIGNTIYF
>few|TRBV6-1|-|TRBJ2-7
TGTGCCAGCAGTGAAATAACAGACTACGAGCAGTACTTC
CASSEITDYEQYF
>-|TRBV27|-|TRBJ2-2
TGTGCCAGCAGTTTTAAGGTGGGGGGCGGGGAGCTGTTTTTT
CASSFKVGGGELFF
>-|TRBV7-2|-|TRBJ1-3
TGTGCCAGCTCTCCCACGGGGAGCTCTGGAAACACCATATATTTT
CASSPTGSSGNTIYF
>once|TRBV11-2|-|TRBJ1-2
TGTGCCAGCAGCTTCCCCGAGTCACAGACTAGTGGCTACACCTTC
CASSFPESQTSGYTF
>-|TRBV5-1|TRBD1|TRBJ2-7
TGCGCCAGCACCCTAGCGACAGGGGGTTACGAGCAGTACTTC
CASTLATGGYEQYF
>-|TRBV29-1|TRBD1|TRBJ1-2
TGCAGCGTTCCCGATTACAGGGGGAACTATGGCTACACCTTC
CSVPDYRGNYGYTF
>-|TRBV11-3|TRBD2|TRBJ2-7
TGTGCCAGCAGCTTAGGCGGGAGCCTCTACGAGCAGTACTTC
CASSLGGSLYEQYF
>once|TRBV5-1|TRBD2|TRBJ2-3
TGCGCCAGCAGCCCGGTCGGGGGGTTTGGAGATACGCAGTATTTT
CASSPVGGFGDTQYF
>-|TRBV2|TRBD1|TRBJ1-1
TGTGCCAGCAGTTACTACCGGGACAGGGGACCTAAAGCTTTCTTT
CASSYYRDRGPKAFF
>-|TRBV19|TRBD1|TRBJ1-5
TGTGCCAGTAGTATAGATTACAGGGGGTATAGCAATCAGCCCCAGCATTTT
CASSIDYRGYSNQPQHF
>-|TRBV7-3|TRBD2|TRBJ2-3
TGTGCCAGCAGCTCCGGACTAGCGGGGGAACCGCAGTATTTT
CASSSGLAGEPQYF
>-|TRBV5-6|-|TRBJ2-7
TGTGCCAGCAGCCTTTCAGGGGACGGATCCTACGAGCAGTACTTC
CASSLSGDGSYEQYF
>-|TRBV27|TRBD1|TRBJ1-1
TGTGCCAGCAGTTGGGGACAGGGGGACACTGAAGCTTTCTTT
CASSWGQGDTEAFF
>-|TRBV5-5|-|TRBJ2-5
TGTGCCAGCAGCCTAGTATTGGGGGGATCGGAGACCCAGTACTTC
CASSLVLGGSETQYF
>-|TRBV7-3|TRBD2|TRBJ2-3
TGTGCCAGCAGCCCGACTAGCGGGAGGGCCGGGGCAGATACGCAGTATTTT
CASSPTSGRAGADTQYF
>-|TRBV6-5|-|TRBJ1-4
TGTGCCAGCAGGTCTTCGGACAATTGGGAAAAACTGTTTTTT
CASRSSDNWEKLFF
>-|TRBV29-1|-|TRBJ2-7
TGCAGCGCCCTTAAGCTACAGGGTACGATCTACGAGCAGTACTTC
CSALKLQGTIYEQYF
>-|TRBV7-9|TRBD1|TRBJ2-1
TGTGCCAGTATAACTCCACCATCCGGGACAGGGGGCGAAGATGAGCAGTTCTTC
CASITPPSGTGGEDEQFF